This T cell receptor (beta chain) was recovered during a study of blood T cell repertoires in COVID-19. Study context: T cells, B-cell-depleted T cells, or PBMCs provided the cDNA or gDNA that served as material.

Authors' data handling: Reference gene primer amplification gave nucleated cell count estimates. Profiled with immunoSEQ multiplex PCR; TCRdb holds only in-frame clones, not every one. V and J calls and clone size are copied from that table; D and trimming were computed from the DNA. This sample has 150,000 to 180,000 clones, with under 95% found just once. Trimming cost V 4 bases and J 4 bases, with 9 bases left between them. There are 13 residues in the CDR3. Germline assignment: CDR1 SGHNT and CDR2 YYREEE (reference sequence). Sequenced input: peripheral blood. This rearrangement joins TRBV5-4 to TRBJ2-1, with D tentatively TRBD1 (6 bases). The sequence was obtained from a man over 45 with acute or convalescent COVID-19. The CDR3 DNA sequence: TGTGCCAGCAGCGGGGACAAGTACAATGAGCAGTTCTTC. It is translated as CASSGDKYNEQFF.